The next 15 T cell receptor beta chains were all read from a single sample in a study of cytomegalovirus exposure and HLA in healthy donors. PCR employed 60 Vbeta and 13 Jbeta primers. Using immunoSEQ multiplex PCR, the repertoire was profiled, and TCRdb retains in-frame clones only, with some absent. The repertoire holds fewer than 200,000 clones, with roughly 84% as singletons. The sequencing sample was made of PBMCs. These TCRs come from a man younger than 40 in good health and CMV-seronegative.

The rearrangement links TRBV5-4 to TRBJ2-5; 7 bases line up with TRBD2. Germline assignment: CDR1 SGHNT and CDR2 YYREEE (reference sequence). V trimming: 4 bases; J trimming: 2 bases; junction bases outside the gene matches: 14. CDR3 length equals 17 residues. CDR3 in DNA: TGTGCCAGCAGCCCACACCGGGACTACGCGATTCAAGAGACCCAGTACTTC. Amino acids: CASSPHRDYAIQETQYF.

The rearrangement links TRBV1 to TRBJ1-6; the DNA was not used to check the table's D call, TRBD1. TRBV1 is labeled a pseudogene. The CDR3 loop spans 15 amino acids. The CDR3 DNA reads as TGCACCAGCAGGTTAACTGACAGGGGGGACTCACCCCTCCACTTT. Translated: CTSRLTDRGDSPLHF.

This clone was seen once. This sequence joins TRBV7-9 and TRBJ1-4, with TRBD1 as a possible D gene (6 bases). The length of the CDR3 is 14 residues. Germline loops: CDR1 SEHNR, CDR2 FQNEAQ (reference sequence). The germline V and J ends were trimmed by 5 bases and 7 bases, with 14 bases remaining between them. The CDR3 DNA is TGTGCCAGCAGCGGGGGGGGGCCGAGTGAAAAACTGTTTTTT. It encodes CASSGGGPSEKLFF. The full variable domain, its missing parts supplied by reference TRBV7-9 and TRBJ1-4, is DTGVSQNPRHKITKRGQNVTFRCDPISEHNRLYWYRQTLGQGPEFLTYFQNEAQLEKSRLLSDRFSAERPKGSFSTLEIQRTEQGDSAMYLCASSGGGPSEKLFFGSGTQLSVL.

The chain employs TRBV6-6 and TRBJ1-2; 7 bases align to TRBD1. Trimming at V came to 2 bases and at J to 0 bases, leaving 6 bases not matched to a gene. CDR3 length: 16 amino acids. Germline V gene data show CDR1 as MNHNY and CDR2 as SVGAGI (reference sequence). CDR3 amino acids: CASSYKGQLANYGYTF. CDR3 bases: TGTGCCAGCAGTTACAAGGGACAGTTAGCTAACTATGGCTACACCTTC.

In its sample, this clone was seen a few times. DNA of the CDR3: TGTGCCAGCAGCTCCTTGTTGGGGGGGAACTATGGCTACACCTTC. Translating it yields CASSSLLGGNYGYTF. The chain uses TRBV11-2 and TRBJ1-2; tentative D call: TRBD1 (5 bases). The CDR3 sequence is 15 residues long. V lost 4 bases to trimming and J lost 2 bases, with 14 bases between them. In germline, CDR1 is SGHAT, CDR2 FQNNGV.

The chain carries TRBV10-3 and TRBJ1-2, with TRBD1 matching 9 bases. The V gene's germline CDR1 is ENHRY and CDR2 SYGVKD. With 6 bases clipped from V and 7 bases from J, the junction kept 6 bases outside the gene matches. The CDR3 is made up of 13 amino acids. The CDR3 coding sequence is TGTGCCATCAGCGTGGGACAGGGAAGTGGCTACACCTTC. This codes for CAISVGQGSGYTF.

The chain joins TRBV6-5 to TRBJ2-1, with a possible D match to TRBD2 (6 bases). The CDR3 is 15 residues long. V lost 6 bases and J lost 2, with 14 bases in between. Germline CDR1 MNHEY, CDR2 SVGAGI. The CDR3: CASRGGGTPYNEQFF. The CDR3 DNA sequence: TGTGCCAGCAGGGGTGGGGGGACCCCCTACAATGAGCAGTTCTTC.

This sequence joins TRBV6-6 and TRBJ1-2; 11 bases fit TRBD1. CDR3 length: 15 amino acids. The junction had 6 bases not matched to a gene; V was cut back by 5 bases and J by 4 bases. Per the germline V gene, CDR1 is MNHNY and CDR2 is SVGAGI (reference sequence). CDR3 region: CASSNRDRGSYGYTF. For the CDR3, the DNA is TGTGCCAGCAGTAACCGGGACAGGGGGTCCTATGGCTACACCTTC.

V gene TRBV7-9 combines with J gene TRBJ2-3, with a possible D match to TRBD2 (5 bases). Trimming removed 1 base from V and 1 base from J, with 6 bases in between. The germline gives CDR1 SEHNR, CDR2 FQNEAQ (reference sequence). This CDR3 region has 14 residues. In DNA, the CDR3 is TGTGCCAGCAGCTTAGAGAGGGGCACAGATACGCAGTATTTT. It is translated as CASSLERGTDTQYF.

For the CDR3, the DNA is TGTGCCAGCAGCCGCGGGGGGGCGAGCACCGGGGAGCTGTTTTTT. Translation gives CASSRGGASTGELFF. The chain is built from TRBV5-5 and TRBJ2-2; 9 bases fit TRBD2. This CDR3 spans 15 amino acids. The germline V gene encodes CDR1 SGHKS and CDR2 YYEKEE (reference sequence). The V segment lost 4 bases and the J segment 4 bases; nucleotides outside the gene matches: 5.

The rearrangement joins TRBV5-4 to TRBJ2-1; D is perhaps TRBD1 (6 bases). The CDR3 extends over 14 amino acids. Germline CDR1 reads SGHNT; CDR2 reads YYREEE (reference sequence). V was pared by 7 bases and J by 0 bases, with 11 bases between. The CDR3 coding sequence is TGTGCCAGCCTCGAGGACAGCTCCTACAATGAGCAGTTCTTC. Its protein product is CASLEDSSYNEQFF. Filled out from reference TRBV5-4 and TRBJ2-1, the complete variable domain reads ETGVTQSPTHLIKTRGQQVTLRCSSQSGHNTVSWYQQALGQGPQFIFQYYREEENGRGNFPPRFSGLQFPNYSSELNVNALELDDSALYLCASLEDSSYNEQFFGPGTRLTVL.

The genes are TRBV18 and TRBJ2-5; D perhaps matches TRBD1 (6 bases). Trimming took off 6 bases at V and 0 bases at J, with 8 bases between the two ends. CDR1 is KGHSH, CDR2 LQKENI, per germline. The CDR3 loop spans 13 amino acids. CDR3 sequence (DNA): TGTGCCAGCTCCAGGGGTAACCAAGAGACCCAGTACTTC. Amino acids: CASSRGNQETQYF. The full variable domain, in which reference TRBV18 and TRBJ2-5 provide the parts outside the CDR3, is NAGVMQNPRHLVRRRGQEARLRCSPMKGHSHVYWYRQLPEEGLKFMVYLQKENIIDESGMPKERFSAEFPKEGPSILRIQQVVRGDSAAYFCASSRGNQETQYFGPGTRLLVL.

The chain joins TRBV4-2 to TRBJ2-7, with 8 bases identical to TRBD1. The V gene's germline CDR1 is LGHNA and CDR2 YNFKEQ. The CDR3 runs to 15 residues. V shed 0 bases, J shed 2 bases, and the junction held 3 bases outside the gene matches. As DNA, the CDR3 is TGTGCCAGCAGCCAAGAGAGGACAGGGACCTACGAGCAGTACTTC. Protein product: CASSQERTGTYEQYF.

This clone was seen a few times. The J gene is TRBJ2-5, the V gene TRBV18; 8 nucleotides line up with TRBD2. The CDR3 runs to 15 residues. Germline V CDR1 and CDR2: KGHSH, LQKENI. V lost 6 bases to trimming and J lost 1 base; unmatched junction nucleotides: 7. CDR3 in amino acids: CASSRLAGGQETQYF. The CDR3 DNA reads TGTGCCAGCTCCCGTCTGGCGGGGGGCCAAGAGACCCAGTACTTC.

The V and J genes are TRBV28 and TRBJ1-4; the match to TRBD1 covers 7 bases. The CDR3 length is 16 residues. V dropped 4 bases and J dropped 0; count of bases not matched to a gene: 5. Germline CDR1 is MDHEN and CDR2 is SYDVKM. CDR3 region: CASSSGTVATNEKLFF. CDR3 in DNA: TGTGCCAGCAGTTCTGGGACAGTTGCAACTAATGAAAAACTGTTTTTT.